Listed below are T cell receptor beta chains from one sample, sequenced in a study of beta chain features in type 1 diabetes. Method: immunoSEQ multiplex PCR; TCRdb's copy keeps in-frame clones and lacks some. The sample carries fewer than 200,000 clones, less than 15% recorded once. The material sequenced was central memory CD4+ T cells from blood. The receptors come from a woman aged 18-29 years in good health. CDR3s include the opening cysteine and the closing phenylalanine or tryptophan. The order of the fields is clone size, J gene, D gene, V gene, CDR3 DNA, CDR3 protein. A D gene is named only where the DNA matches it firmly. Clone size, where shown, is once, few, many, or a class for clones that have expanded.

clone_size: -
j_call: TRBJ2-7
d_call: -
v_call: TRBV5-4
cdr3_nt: TGTGCCAGCAGCTTGGCTTATAGCGAGCAGTACTTC
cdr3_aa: CASSLAYSEQYF

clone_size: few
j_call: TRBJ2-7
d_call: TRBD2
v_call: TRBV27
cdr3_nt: TGTGCCAGCAGCAGCGGGAGGGCCTCCTTCGAGCAGTACTTC
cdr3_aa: CASSSGRASFEQYF

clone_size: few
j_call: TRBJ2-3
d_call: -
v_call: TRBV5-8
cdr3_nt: TGTGCCAGCAGCTTAGATCCCAGGGCGCAGTATTTT
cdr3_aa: CASSLDPRAQYF

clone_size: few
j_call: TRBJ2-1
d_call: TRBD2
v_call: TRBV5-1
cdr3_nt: TGCGCCAGCAGCTTTTCTCTAGCGGGAGTGCGTAATGAGCAGTTCTTC
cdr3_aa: CASSFSLAGVRNEQFF

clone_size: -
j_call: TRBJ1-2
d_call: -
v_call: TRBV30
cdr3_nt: TGTGCCTGGAGAGTCGGTGTCTATGGCTACACCTTC
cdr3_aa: CAWRVGVYGYTF

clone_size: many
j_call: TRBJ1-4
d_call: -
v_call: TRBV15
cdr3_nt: TGTGCCACCAGCAGAGACATCGGGGGGGAAAAACTGTTTTTT
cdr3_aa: CATSRDIGGEKLFF

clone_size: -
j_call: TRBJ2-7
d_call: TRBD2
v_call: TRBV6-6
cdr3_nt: TGTGCCAGCAGTTCTAGCGGGAGGACCTACGAGCAGTACTTC
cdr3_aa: CASSSSGRTYEQYF

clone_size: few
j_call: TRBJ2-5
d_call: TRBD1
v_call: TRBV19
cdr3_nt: TGTGCCAGTACCCTCCGGGACAGGGGGCGCATGGAGACCCAGTACTTC
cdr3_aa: CASTLRDRGRMETQYF

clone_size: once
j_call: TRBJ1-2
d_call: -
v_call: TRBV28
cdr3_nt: TGTGCCAGCAGTTATTCCCACAGCTATGGCTACACCTTC
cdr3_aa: CASSYSHSYGYTF

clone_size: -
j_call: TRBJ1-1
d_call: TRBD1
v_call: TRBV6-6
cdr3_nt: TGTGCCAGCAGTTCGTCGACAGGGAGGACTGAAGCTTTCTTT
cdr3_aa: CASSSSTGRTEAFF

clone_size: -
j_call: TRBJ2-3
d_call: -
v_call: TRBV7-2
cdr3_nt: TGTGCCAGCAGCCGACAGTCCGATACGCAGTATTTT
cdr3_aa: CASSRQSDTQYF

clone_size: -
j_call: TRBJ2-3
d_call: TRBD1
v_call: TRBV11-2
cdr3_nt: TGTGCCAGCAGCTCCCGGACAGGGGGCCCTCGGAGCACAGATACGCAGTATTTT
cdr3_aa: CASSSRTGGPRSTDTQYF

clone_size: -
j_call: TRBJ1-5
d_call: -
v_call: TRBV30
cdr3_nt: TGTGCCTGGAGTCCAGGACAGAGCAGCAATCAGCCCCAGCATTTT
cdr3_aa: CAWSPGQSSNQPQHF

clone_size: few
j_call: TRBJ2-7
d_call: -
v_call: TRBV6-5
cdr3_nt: TGTGCCAGCAGTTACTCGTCTGGACAGACCTACGAGCAGTACTTC
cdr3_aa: CASSYSSGQTYEQYF

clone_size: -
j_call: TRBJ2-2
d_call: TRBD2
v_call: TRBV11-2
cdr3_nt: TGTGCCAGCAGCTTTCGGCCTAGCGGGAGTCCCGGGGAGCTGTTTTTT
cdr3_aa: CASSFRPSGSPGELFF